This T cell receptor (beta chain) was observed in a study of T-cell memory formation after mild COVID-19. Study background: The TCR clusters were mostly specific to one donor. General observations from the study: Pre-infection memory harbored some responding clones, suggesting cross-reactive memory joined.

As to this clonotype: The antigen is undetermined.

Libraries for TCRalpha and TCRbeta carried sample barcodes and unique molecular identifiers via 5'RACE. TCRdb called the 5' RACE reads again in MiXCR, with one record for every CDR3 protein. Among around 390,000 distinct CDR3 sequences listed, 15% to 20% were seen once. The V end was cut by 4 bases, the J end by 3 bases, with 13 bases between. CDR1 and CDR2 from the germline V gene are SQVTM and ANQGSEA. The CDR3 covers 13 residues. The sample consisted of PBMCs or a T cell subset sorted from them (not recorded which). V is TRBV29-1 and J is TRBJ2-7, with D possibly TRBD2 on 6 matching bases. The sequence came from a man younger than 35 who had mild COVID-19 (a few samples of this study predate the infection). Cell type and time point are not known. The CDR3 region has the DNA TGCAGCGTTGGATGGGGGGAGGTCTACGAGCAGTACTTC. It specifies CSVGWGEVYEQYF.